This T cell receptor beta chain was documented in a study of cytomegalovirus exposure and HLA in healthy donors. Findings and caveats of the study: In an earlier analysis, most TCR beta V segments were productive about 87% or about 30% of the time.

With respect to this clone: What it recognizes is unknown.

Per germline, CDR1 SEHNR and CDR2 FQNEAQ (reference sequence). The V and J ends lost 5 bases and 3 bases respectively, with 14 bases between them. The length of the CDR3 is 15 residues. Researchers ran the PCR with 60 Vbeta and 13 Jbeta primers. Assay: immunoSEQ multiplex PCR; the TCRdb copy retains only in-frame clones and omits some. The sample includes about 190,000 clones, about 85% seen only once; the top ten take around 1%. The sample taken for sequencing was PBMCs. This TCR derives from a boy aged 2 to 10 in good health and CMV-seronegative. The J gene is TRBJ2-1, the V gene TRBV7-9; no firm D call. The DNA for the CDR3 is TGTGCCAGCAGCCCAACAGAAGGTAGCTACAATGAGCAGTTCTTC. Encoded protein: CASSPTEGSYNEQFF.